This is a list of T cell receptor beta chains from one sample in a study of shared clonotypes between healthy human individuals. Generated by immunoSEQ multiplex PCR, the TCRdb table keeps only in-frame clones and is missing some. The table has approximately 330,000 clones, around four fifths seen once. Source material: memory CD4+ T cells sorted from blood. All receptors derive from a man in his thirties or forties in good health. Both conserved end residues are part of each CDR3. The order of the fields is clone size, D gene, J gene, V gene, CDR3 protein, CDR3 DNA. The D gene is left open where the match is weak. A clone size is listed for some rows: how often the clone was seen (once, few, many), or a class if it is expanded.

clone size: -
D gene: -
J gene: TRBJ2-2
V gene: TRBV18
CDR3 protein: CASSPSPSFVEELFF
CDR3 DNA: TGTGCCAGCTCACCATCCCCCTCCTTCGTCGAGGAGCTGTTTTTT

clone size: -
D gene: TRBD1
J gene: TRBJ2-1
V gene: TRBV9
CDR3 protein: CASSVATGQGGIEQFF
CDR3 DNA: TGTGCCAGCAGCGTAGCTACGGGACAGGGCGGGATTGAGCAGTTCTTC

clone size: -
D gene: -
J gene: TRBJ1-1
V gene: TRBV29-1
CDR3 protein: CSVPMAGYTEAFF
CDR3 DNA: TGCAGCGTTCCGATGGCAGGCTACACTGAAGCTTTCTTT

clone size: -
D gene: TRBD2
J gene: TRBJ2-5
V gene: TRBV19
CDR3 protein: CASRATSGSRAQYF
CDR3 DNA: TGTGCCAGTAGGGCGACTAGCGGGAGTAGGGCCCAGTACTTC

clone size: -
D gene: -
J gene: TRBJ1-5
V gene: TRBV28
CDR3 protein: CASSLRGGSNQPQHF
CDR3 DNA: TGTGCCAGCTCTCTGAGGGGTGGGAGCAATCAGCCCCAGCATTTT

clone size: once
D gene: TRBD1
J gene: TRBJ1-1
V gene: TRBV18
CDR3 protein: CASSPLGTGGIGNTEAFF
CDR3 DNA: TGTGCCAGCTCACCACTGGGGACAGGGGGCATCGGGAACACTGAAGCTTTCTTT

clone size: -
D gene: -
J gene: TRBJ1-4
V gene: TRBV5-1
CDR3 protein: CASSLGRGYEKLFF
CDR3 DNA: TGCGCCAGCAGCTTGGGTAGGGGTTATGAAAAACTGTTTTTT

clone size: -
D gene: TRBD2
J gene: TRBJ2-7
V gene: TRBV15
CDR3 protein: CATSRGGLAGGYEQYF
CDR3 DNA: TGTGCCACCAGCAGAGGGGGACTAGCGGGAGGATACGAGCAGTACTTC

clone size: -
D gene: -
J gene: TRBJ2-1
V gene: TRBV27
CDR3 protein: CASSLSRGREHEQFF
CDR3 DNA: TGTGCCAGCAGTCTGAGTCGGGGGCGAGAACATGAGCAGTTCTTC

clone size: -
D gene: -
J gene: TRBJ2-7
V gene: TRBV7-8
CDR3 protein: CASSFETFYGQYF
CDR3 DNA: TGTGCCAGCAGCTTCGAAACCTTCTACGGGCAGTACTTC

clone size: -
D gene: TRBD2
J gene: TRBJ2-2
V gene: TRBV7-9
CDR3 protein: CASSGSSGNTGELFF
CDR3 DNA: TGTGCCAGCAGCGGGTCTAGCGGTAACACCGGGGAGCTGTTTTTT

clone size: -
D gene: -
J gene: TRBJ1-2
V gene: TRBV4-1
CDR3 protein: CASSQDREDGYTF
CDR3 DNA: TGCGCCAGCAGCCAAGACAGGGAGGATGGCTACACCTTC

clone size: -
D gene: -
J gene: TRBJ2-3
V gene: TRBV2
CDR3 protein: CASSETTGANTQYF
CDR3 DNA: TGTGCCAGCAGTGAAACGACAGGCGCCAATACGCAGTATTTT

clone size: -
D gene: -
J gene: TRBJ1-2
V gene: TRBV18
CDR3 protein: CASSPSTGNDGYTF
CDR3 DNA: TGTGCCAGCTCACCATCTACAGGGAATGATGGCTACACCTTC

clone size: -
D gene: -
J gene: TRBJ2-2
V gene: TRBV30
CDR3 protein: CAWTTYGLTNTGELFF
CDR3 DNA: TGTGCCTGGACGACGTATGGGCTTACGAACACCGGGGAGCTGTTTTTT

clone size: -
D gene: TRBD1
J gene: TRBJ2-1
V gene: TRBV28
CDR3 protein: CASSITGVGIKFF
CDR3 DNA: TGTGCCAGCAGCATCACAGGGGTCGGTATTAAGTTCTTC

clone size: -
D gene: -
J gene: TRBJ2-3
V gene: TRBV5-6
CDR3 protein: CASSLGTLADTQYF
CDR3 DNA: TGTGCCAGCAGCTTGGGCACACTCGCGGATACGCAGTATTTT

clone size: few
D gene: TRBD1
J gene: TRBJ2-7
V gene: TRBV7-9
CDR3 protein: CASSLGQGPRGEQYF
CDR3 DNA: TGTGCCAGCAGCTTAGGACAGGGGCCCCGGGGCGAGCAGTACTTC

clone size: -
D gene: -
J gene: TRBJ2-7
V gene: TRBV18
CDR3 protein: CASSPGGDLSYEQYF
CDR3 DNA: TGTGCCAGCTCACCTGGAGGGGATTTGAGCTACGAGCAGTACTTC

clone size: -
D gene: TRBD2
J gene: TRBJ2-5
V gene: TRBV7-6
CDR3 protein: CASSLVGSSGSGETQYF
CDR3 DNA: TGTGCCAGCAGCTTAGTCGGTTCTAGCGGGAGTGGAGAGACTCAGTACTTC

clone size: -
D gene: TRBD2
J gene: TRBJ2-4
V gene: TRBV11-2
CDR3 protein: CASSFRGDIQYF
CDR3 DNA: TGTGCCAGCAGCTTCCGGGGGGACATTCAGTACTTC

clone size: -
D gene: TRBD2
J gene: TRBJ2-1
V gene: TRBV6-1
CDR3 protein: CASSGASGSPQFF
CDR3 DNA: TGTGCCAGCAGTGGGGCTAGCGGGAGCCCCCAGTTCTTC

clone size: -
D gene: TRBD2
J gene: TRBJ2-7
V gene: TRBV29-1
CDR3 protein: CSVDGVLAGEGEQYF
CDR3 DNA: TGCAGCGTTGATGGGGTGCTAGCGGGAGAGGGCGAGCAGTACTTC

clone size: -
D gene: -
J gene: TRBJ2-7
V gene: TRBV6-1
CDR3 protein: CASSWGVNYEQYF
CDR3 DNA: TGTGCCAGCAGTTGGGGCGTCAACTACGAGCAGTACTTC

clone size: once
D gene: -
J gene: TRBJ1-1
V gene: TRBV2
CDR3 protein: CASSEWSGSSNAFF
CDR3 DNA: TGTGCCAGCAGTGAATGGTCAGGGAGTAGCAACGCTTTCTTT

clone size: -
D gene: -
J gene: TRBJ2-7
V gene: TRBV11-2
CDR3 protein: CASSLEVRSGYEQYF
CDR3 DNA: TGTGCCAGCAGCTTAGAAGTCCGCTCGGGTTACGAGCAGTACTTC

clone size: -
D gene: TRBD2
J gene: TRBJ2-7
V gene: TRBV10-2
CDR3 protein: CASRERETSYEQYF
CDR3 DNA: TGCGCCAGCAGGGAGCGGGAGACCTCCTACGAGCAGTACTTC

clone size: -
D gene: TRBD1
J gene: TRBJ2-5
V gene: TRBV5-4
CDR3 protein: CASSLGGQGGETQYF
CDR3 DNA: TGTGCCAGCAGCTTGGGGGGACAGGGGGGGGAGACCCAGTACTTC

clone size: -
D gene: -
J gene: TRBJ1-2
V gene: TRBV18
CDR3 protein: CASSRQSDDGYTF
CDR3 DNA: TGTGCCAGCTCACGACAAAGTGACGATGGCTACACCTTC

clone size: -
D gene: -
J gene: TRBJ2-7
V gene: TRBV5-1
CDR3 protein: CASSPSTGTYEQYF
CDR3 DNA: TGCGCCAGCAGCCCGTCGACAGGGACTTACGAGCAGTACTTC

clone size: -
D gene: TRBD2
J gene: TRBJ2-7
V gene: TRBV5-5
CDR3 protein: CASSQSSGHEQYF
CDR3 DNA: TGTGCCAGCAGTCAATCTAGCGGCCACGAGCAGTACTTC

clone size: -
D gene: TRBD2
J gene: TRBJ2-7
V gene: TRBV28
CDR3 protein: CASVSGTSYEQYF
CDR3 DNA: TGTGCCAGCGTTAGCGGGACTTCCTACGAGCAGTACTTC

clone size: -
D gene: TRBD1
J gene: TRBJ1-2
V gene: TRBV5-4
CDR3 protein: CASSLVPGQAIYGYTF
CDR3 DNA: TGTGCCAGCAGCTTGGTGCCGGGACAGGCGATTTATGGCTACACCTTC

clone size: -
D gene: -
J gene: TRBJ1-1
V gene: TRBV18
CDR3 protein: CASSPKEVAFF
CDR3 DNA: TGTGCCAGCTCACCTAAAGAAGTGGCTTTCTTT

clone size: -
D gene: -
J gene: TRBJ2-1
V gene: TRBV6-4
CDR3 protein: CASILSGTTSNEQFF
CDR3 DNA: TGTGCCAGCATATTGTCCGGGACCACAAGCAATGAGCAGTTCTTC

clone size: -
D gene: -
J gene: TRBJ2-7
V gene: TRBV7-6
CDR3 protein: CASSFAQGGWYEQYF
CDR3 DNA: TGTGCCAGCAGCTTTGCCCAGGGGGGTTGGTACGAGCAGTACTTC

clone size: -
D gene: -
J gene: TRBJ2-5
V gene: TRBV18
CDR3 protein: CASSPLYQETQYF
CDR3 DNA: TGTGCCAGCTCACCACTGTACCAAGAGACCCAGTACTTC

clone size: -
D gene: -
J gene: TRBJ2-2
V gene: TRBV15
CDR3 protein: CATTVTITGELFF
CDR3 DNA: TGTGCCACCACTGTCACCATCACCGGGGAGCTGTTTTTT

clone size: -
D gene: -
J gene: TRBJ2-5
V gene: TRBV30
CDR3 protein: CAWSVSIFSVILNF
CDR3 DNA: TGTGCCTGGAGTGTATCAATATTTAGTGTAATCTTGAACTTC

clone size: -
D gene: -
J gene: TRBJ2-7
V gene: TRBV5-5
CDR3 protein: CASSLAFGSSYEQYF
CDR3 DNA: TGTGCCAGCAGCTTGGCCTTTGGGAGCTCCTACGAGCAGTACTTC